Below, 17 T cell receptor beta chains from the same sample are listed, as sequenced in a study of T cell repertoires in cytomegalovirus infection. TCRdb called the reads again in MiXCR, with one record for every CDR3 protein. The table shows around 630,000 distinct CDR3 sequences, with 20% to 25% occurring only once. The material sequenced was CD8+ T cells from PBMCs. Source of these receptors: a human donor in good health (CMV status not recorded). Some clones in this sample may be carry-over from other donors' samples.

The chain links TRBV28 to TRBJ2-7; D unresolved. The germline V gene encodes CDR1 MDHEN and CDR2 SYDVKM. The germline V and J ends were trimmed by 2 bases and 5 bases, with 13 bases remaining between them. CDR3 length equals 14 residues. Here the CDR3 reads CASSLIGVYNEQYV. The CDR3 nucleotides are TGTGCCAGCAGTTTAATTGGGGTATACAACGAGCAGTACGTC.

The chain combines TRBV7-9 with TRBJ1-6, with unresolved D. There are 16 residues in the CDR3. Trimming stripped 4 bases from V and 5 bases from J, with 15 bases between. Germline CDR1 is SEHNR and CDR2 is FQNEAQ (reference sequence). The CDR3: CASSSPGRVNNSPLHF. In DNA, the CDR3 is TGTGCCAGCAGCTCCCCCGGAAGGGTAAATAATTCACCCCTCCACTTT.

The chain has TRBV28 and TRBJ2-7, with TRBD1 identical over 8 bases. Germline CDR1 reads MDHEN; CDR2 reads SYDVKM. Trimming removed 5 bases from V and 3 bases from J; junction bases left unmatched: 6. This CDR3 is 14 amino acids long. The CDR3 DNA reads as TGTGCCAGCAGTGAACCAGGGACAGGCTACGAGCAGTACGTC. Its protein product is CASSEPGTGYEQYV.

The rearrangement uses TRBV14 and TRBJ2-5, with 7 bases lining up with TRBD2. The germline CDR1 and CDR2 sequences are SGHDN and FVKESK. V lost 0 bases and J lost 6; bases outside the gene matches: 10. CDR3 length equals 16 residues. This chain's CDR3 is CASSQDQGGSGKTQYF. The CDR3 DNA reads TGTGCCAGCAGCCAAGATCAGGGAGGGTCCGGGAAGACCCAGTACTTC.

The chain uses TRBV7-6 and TRBJ2-7; possible D gene TRBD2, 6 bases. The CDR3 is 15 amino acids. Trimming took 2 bases from V and 3 from J, leaving 14 bases between them. Germline values: CDR1 SGHVS, CDR2 FNYEAQ. CDR3 sequence: CASSLFGGGGYEQYF. The CDR3 DNA reads TGTGCCAGCAGCTTATTCGGGGGTGGGGGCTACGAGCAGTACTTC.

A word on this clonotype: The conserved closing phenylalanine or tryptophan is absent in this CDR3, likely reflecting a read error. The chain employs TRBV14 and TRBJ1-1; D unresolved. V was pared by 1 base and J by 4 bases, with 4 bases between. The CDR3 is 12 residues long. Germline V gene lookup returns CDR1 SGHDN and CDR2 FVKESK. In DNA form, the CDR3 reads TGTGCCAGCAGCCAAGTACGCACTGAAGCTTTCTAT. Residues: CASSQVRTEAFY.

Concerning this clonotype: An end of the junction differs from the germline gene, which may be a read error. V is TRBV24-1 and J is TRBJ2-2, with 7 nucleotides matching TRBD1. CDR3 length: 15 amino acids. CDR1 is KGHDR and CDR2 is SFDVKD in the germline V gene. CDR3 residues: CATTPGTANIGELFF. Written as DNA, the CDR3 is TGTGCCACCACTCCTGGGACAGCGAACATCGGGGAGCTGTTTTTT.

Note on this clonotype: This may arise from a read error, as a much more abundant clone is one base away. The chain recombines TRBV6-1 with TRBJ1-5; D gene unclear. Looked up from germline, CDR1 is MNHNS and CDR2 is SASEGT. CDR3 length: 14 residues. In DNA form, the CDR3 reads TGTGACAGCAGTTATCGGGCCAGCAATCAGCCCCAGCATTTT. Encoded protein: CDSSYRASNQPQHF.

The table lists this clonotype with a few counts. The chain employs TRBV6-2 or TRBV6-3 and TRBJ2-7; 7 positions agree with TRBD2. Germline V gene data show CDR1 as MNHEY and CDR2 as SVGEGT. V shed 5 bases, J shed 3 bases, and the junction held 7 bases outside the gene matches. The CDR3 is made up of 14 amino acids. The CDR3 DNA is TGTGCCAGCAGTGTGACAGCGGGGCACTACGAGCAGTACGTC. Protein: CASSVTAGHYEQYV.

This sequence joins TRBV10-3 and TRBJ2-3; 14 positions agree with TRBD2. Germline V gene data show CDR1 as ENHRY and CDR2 as SYGVKD. This CDR3 contains 16 residues. Trimming cost V 9 bases and J 7 bases; bases outside gene matches: 12. The CDR3 region has the DNA TGTGCCATAACGGGACTAGCGGGGGCCTCGGCGAATACGCAGTATTTT. Amino acids: CAITGLAGASANTQYF.

V is TRBV5-4 and J is TRBJ1-2; 8 positions agree with TRBD1. This CDR3 is built from 16 residues. Per germline, CDR1 SGHNT and CDR2 YYREEE (reference sequence). Trimming removed 0 bases from V and 8 bases from J; junction bases left unmatched: 12. Here the CDR3 reads CASSLGPSDRVGGYTF. The CDR3 DNA sequence: TGTGCCAGCAGCTTGGGGCCCTCGGACAGGGTAGGCGGCTACACCTTC.

The CDR3 nucleotides read TGTGCCAGCAGGTCAGGTCGAGAATACGAGCAGTACTTC. Translation gives CASRSGREYEQYF. The V and J genes are TRBV7-9 and TRBJ2-7; D unresolved. The CDR3 is made up of 13 amino acids. Germline-derived CDR1 and CDR2 are SEHNR and FQNEAQ (reference sequence). V was cut by 6 bases and J by 4 bases, with 13 bases left in between.

This clonotype was seen a handful of times. The V gene is TRBV2, the J gene TRBJ2-7; D is possibly TRBD1 or TRBD2 (5 bases each). V lost 10 bases to trimming and J lost 5 bases, with 15 bases between them. CDR3 size: 12 residues. Germline V gene sequence: CDR1 SNHLY, CDR2 FYNNEI. CDR3 nucleotides: TGTGCCATAGTACTGAGGGGCCACGAGCAGTACTTC. Amino acid sequence: CAIVLRGHEQYF.

This clonotype showed up just a few times. J is TRBJ1-6 and V is TRBV25-1; D call uncertain. V dropped 5 bases and J dropped 10 bases, with 9 bases sitting between them. Germline assignment: CDR1 MGHDK and CDR2 SYGVNS. This CDR3 region has 12 residues. CDR3 region: CASSNGGSPLHF. The CDR3 coding sequence is TGTGCCAGCAGTAATGGCGGATCACCCCTCCACTTT.

This clonotype turned up a few times. The J gene is TRBJ2-7, the V gene TRBV7-9; D is uncertain. The CDR3 has 13 amino acids. The V end was cut by 4 bases, the J end by 1 base, with 8 bases between. Germline CDR1 and CDR2: SEHNR and FQNEAQ (reference sequence). The CDR3 sequence: CASSSPISYEQYV. DNA for the CDR3: TGTGCCAGCAGCTCCCCGATTTCCTACGAGCAGTACGTC.

The chain carries TRBV6-6 and TRBJ2-3; D is perhaps TRBD1 (6 bases). The germline V and J ends were trimmed by 8 bases and 3 bases, with 15 bases remaining between them. The CDR3 runs to 14 residues. Germline V gives CDR1 MNHNY, CDR2 SVGAGI (reference sequence). The CDR3 DNA reads as TGTGCCAGCGGTCGACAGGTGATAACAGATACGCAGTATTTT. Translation: CASGRQVITDTQYF.

There are many counts of this clonotype. The genes are TRBV27 and TRBJ2-2; 7 bases fit TRBD1. CDR3 length: 15 amino acids. V gave up 1 base and J gave up 3 bases; unmatched junction bases: 2. Germline CDR1 MNHEY, CDR2 SMNVEV (reference sequence). The CDR3 DNA reads TGTGCCAGCAGTTTATTAGGGGGCCACACCGGGGAGCTGTTTTTT. The encoded protein is CASSLLGGHTGELFF.